Listed here are 12 T cell receptor beta chains from one sample, sequenced in a study of T cell changes during pregnancy in multiple sclerosis. Method: immunoSEQ multiplex PCR; TCRdb's copy keeps in-frame clones and lacks some. In the table there are approximately 100,000 clones, 92% of which are singletons. Here the sequenced sample was peripheral blood, taken after pregnancy. The receptors stem from a female donor in good health, enrolled as a control in a pregnancy study.

The CDR3 is CASSLTGGANTIYF. The DNA for the CDR3 is TGTGCCAGCAGCCTTACAGGCGGGGCAAACACCATATATTTT. The rearrangement joins TRBV7-9 to TRBJ1-3; a weak D match, TRBD1 (5 bases). The CDR3 is made up of 14 amino acids. Trimming removed 5 bases from V and 6 bases from J, with 14 bases in between. The germline V gene encodes CDR1 SEHNR and CDR2 FQNEAQ (reference sequence). Full variable domain (missing parts from reference TRBV7-9 and TRBJ1-3): DTGVSQNPRHKITKRGQNVTFRCDPISEHNRLYWYRQTLGQGPEFLTYFQNEAQLEKSRLLSDRFSAERPKGSFSTLEIQRTEQGDSAMYLCASSLTGGANTIYFGEGSWLTVV.

This chain joins TRBV2 and TRBJ2-7; 8 bases are shared with TRBD2. The CDR3 consists of 14 residues. After removal of 7 bases from V and 2 bases from J, the junction contained 7 bases not matched to a gene. Germline V gene sequence: CDR1 SNHLY, CDR2 FYNNEI. The CDR3, as DNA: TGTGCCAGCACGAATAGCGGGATTCCCTACGAGCAGTACTTC. The encoded protein is CASTNSGIPYEQYF.

The rearrangement links TRBV4-1 to TRBJ2-2; D possibly corresponds to TRBD1 (6 bases). Germline V lookup: CDR1 MGHRA, CDR2 YSYEKL. CDR3 size: 14 residues. Trimming left V 3 bases short and J 5 bases short, with 10 bases between. CDR3 coding DNA: TGCGCCAGCAGCCACCTAACAGGGACCGGGGAGCTGTTTTTT. Residues: CASSHLTGTGELFF.

The chain couples TRBV2 to TRBJ1-5, with unresolved D. With 6 bases removed from V and 0 bases from J, the gap between germline ends came to 9 bases. Germline assignment: CDR1 SNHLY and CDR2 FYNNEI. This CDR3 is built from 14 residues. CDR3: CASRRDNSNQPQHF. The CDR3 region has the DNA TGTGCCAGCAGGAGGGATAATAGCAATCAGCCCCAGCATTTT.

DNA of the CDR3: TGTGCCAGCAAACTAGACTTATTAACCTACAATGAGCAGTTCTTC. It is translated as CASKLDLLTYNEQFF. This chain joins TRBV2 and TRBJ2-1, with a weak D call TRBD2 (5 bases). The V and J ends lost 7 bases and 2 bases respectively, with 15 bases between them. Germline V gives CDR1 SNHLY, CDR2 FYNNEI. CDR3 length equals 15 residues.

The chain employs TRBV19 and TRBJ2-2; 8 nucleotides align to TRBD1. Germline V CDR1 and CDR2: LNHDA, SQIVND (reference sequence). Trimming took 10 bases from V and 6 from J; bases not matched to a gene: 4. The CDR3 extends over 12 amino acids. The CDR3 here is CATETGAGELFF. CDR3 DNA: TGTGCCACAGAGACAGGGGCCGGGGAGCTGTTTTTT.

The rearrangement joins TRBV6-6 to TRBJ1-5; TRBD1 is a possible D gene (6 bases). Trimming cost V 6 bases and J 6 bases, with 21 bases left between them. CDR3 size: 16 residues. Germline CDR1 MNHNY, CDR2 SVGAGI (reference sequence). This CDR3 reads CASRNRVQSSGQPQHF. The CDR3 DNA is TGTGCCAGCAGGAACAGGGTTCAGTCCTCGGGTCAGCCCCAGCATTTT.

This chain links TRBV19 with TRBJ1-1; 8 bases align to TRBD1. The CDR3 is made up of 13 amino acids. Losses at the gene ends were 7 bases for V and 5 bases for J; bases not matched to a gene: 6. Germline V lookup: CDR1 LNHDA, CDR2 SQIVND (reference sequence). The CDR3 spells CASTYGQGTEAFF. CDR3 bases: TGTGCCAGTACCTACGGACAGGGTACTGAAGCTTTCTTT.

This clone was detected once. The rearrangement uses TRBV5-1 and TRBJ1-5, with TRBD1 matching 7 bases. Germline CDR1 is SGHRS and CDR2 is YFSETQ. Losses at the gene ends were 1 base for V and 2 bases for J; bases not matched to a gene: 3. The CDR3 length is 15 residues. The CDR3 DNA reads TGCGCCAGCAGCTTGACAGGGGTGGGCAATCAGCCCCAGCATTTT. Its translation is CASSLTGVGNQPQHF.

The sample holds one count of this clone. The rearrangement links TRBV28 to TRBJ2-7; 9 nucleotides agree with TRBD1. There are 17 residues in the CDR3. Germline V gene lookup returns CDR1 MDHEN and CDR2 SYDVKM. The ends lost 3 bases at V and 1 base at J; junction bases unmatched: 10. The CDR3 DNA is TGTGCCAGCAGTTTTAAGGTACCGGGACAGGGTTCCTACGAGCAGTACTTC. It translates to CASSFKVPGQGSYEQYF.

The rearrangement links TRBV18 to TRBJ1-4; D gene ambiguous. V was cut by 6 bases and J by 0 bases, with 20 bases left in between. Germline CDR1 KGHSH, CDR2 LQKENI. The CDR3 has 18 amino acids. The CDR3 DNA is TGTGCCAGCTCCCCTACAGTCGGCGGACTTGCAACTAATGAAAAACTGTTTTTT. Translating it yields CASSPTVGGLATNEKLFF.

CDR3: CASSPPGREYQYF. The CDR3 nucleotides are TGTGCCAGCAGCCCGCCGGGCAGGGAATACCAGTACTTC. The chain recombines TRBV5-5 with TRBJ2-5; the D gene is possibly TRBD1 (5 bases). CDR3 length: 13 residues. Germline CDR1 is SGHKS and CDR2 is YYEKEE (reference sequence). V dropped 4 bases and J dropped 10 bases, with 17 bases sitting between them.